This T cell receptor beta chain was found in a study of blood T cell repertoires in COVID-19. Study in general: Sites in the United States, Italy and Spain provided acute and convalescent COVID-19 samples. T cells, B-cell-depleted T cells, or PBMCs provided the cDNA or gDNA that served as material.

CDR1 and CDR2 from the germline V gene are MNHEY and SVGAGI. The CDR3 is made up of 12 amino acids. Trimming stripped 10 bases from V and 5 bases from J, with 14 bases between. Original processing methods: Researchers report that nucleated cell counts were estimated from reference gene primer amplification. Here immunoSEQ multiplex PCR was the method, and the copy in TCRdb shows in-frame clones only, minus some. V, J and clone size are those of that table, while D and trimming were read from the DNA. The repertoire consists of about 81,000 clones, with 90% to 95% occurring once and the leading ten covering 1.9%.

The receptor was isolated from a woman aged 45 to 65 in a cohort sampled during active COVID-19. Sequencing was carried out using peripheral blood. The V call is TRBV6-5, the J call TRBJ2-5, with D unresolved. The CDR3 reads CATRTTPETQYF. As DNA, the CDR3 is TGTGCCACCCGAACAACCCCGGAGACCCAGTACTTC.